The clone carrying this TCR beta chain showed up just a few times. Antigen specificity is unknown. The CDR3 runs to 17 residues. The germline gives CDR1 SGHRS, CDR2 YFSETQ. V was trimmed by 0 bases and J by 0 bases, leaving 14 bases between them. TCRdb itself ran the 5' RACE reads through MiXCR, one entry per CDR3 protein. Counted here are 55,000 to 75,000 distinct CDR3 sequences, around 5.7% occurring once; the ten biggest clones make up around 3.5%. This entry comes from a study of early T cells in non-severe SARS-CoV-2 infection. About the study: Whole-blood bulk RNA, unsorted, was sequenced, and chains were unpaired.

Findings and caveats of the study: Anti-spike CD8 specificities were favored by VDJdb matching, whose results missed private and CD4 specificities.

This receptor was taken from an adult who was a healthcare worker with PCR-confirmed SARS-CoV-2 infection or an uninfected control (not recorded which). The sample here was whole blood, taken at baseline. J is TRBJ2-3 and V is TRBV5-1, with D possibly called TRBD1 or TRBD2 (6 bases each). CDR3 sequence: CASSLGLRGESTDTQYF. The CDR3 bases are TGCGCCAGCAGCTTGGGACTAAGGGGGGAAAGCACAGATACGCAGTATTTT. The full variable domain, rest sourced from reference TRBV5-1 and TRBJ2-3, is KAGVTQTPRYLIKTRGQQVTLSCSPISGHRSVSWYQQTPGQGLQFLFEYFSETQRNKGNFPGRFSGRQFSNSRSEMNVSTLELGDSALYLCASSLGLRGESTDTQYFGPGTRLTVL.